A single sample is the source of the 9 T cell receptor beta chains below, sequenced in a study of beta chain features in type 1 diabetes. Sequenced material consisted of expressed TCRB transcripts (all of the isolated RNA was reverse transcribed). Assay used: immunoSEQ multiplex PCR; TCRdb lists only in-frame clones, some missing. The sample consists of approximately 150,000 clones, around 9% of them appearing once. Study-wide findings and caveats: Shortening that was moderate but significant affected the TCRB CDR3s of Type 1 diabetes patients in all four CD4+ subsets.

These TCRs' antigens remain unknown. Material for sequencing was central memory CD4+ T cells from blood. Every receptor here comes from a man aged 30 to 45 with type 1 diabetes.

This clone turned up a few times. The CDR3 protein is CASSDRDRGNGYTF. Written as DNA, the CDR3 is TGCGCCAGCAGCGACCGGGACAGGGGAAATGGCTACACCTTC. V is TRBV5-1 and J is TRBJ1-2, with 10 bases that match TRBD1. Losses at the gene ends were 4 bases for V and 6 bases for J; bases not matched to a gene: 6. CDR1 is SGHRS and CDR2 is YFSETQ in the germline V gene. CDR3 length: 14 amino acids. The entire variable domain, with the rest obtained from reference TRBV5-1 and TRBJ1-2, is as follows: KAGVTQTPRYLIKTRGQQVTLSCSPISGHRSVSWYQQTPGQGLQFLFEYFSETQRNKGNFPGRFSGRQFSNSRSEMNVSTLELGDSALYLCASSDRDRGNGYTFGSGTRLTVV.

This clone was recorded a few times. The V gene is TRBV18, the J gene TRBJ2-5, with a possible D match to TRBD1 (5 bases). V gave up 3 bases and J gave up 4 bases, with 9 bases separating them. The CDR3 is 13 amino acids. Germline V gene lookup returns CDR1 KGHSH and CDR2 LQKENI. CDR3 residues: CASSPLQGETQYF. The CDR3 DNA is TGTGCCAGCTCACCCCTGCAGGGAGAGACCCAGTACTTC.

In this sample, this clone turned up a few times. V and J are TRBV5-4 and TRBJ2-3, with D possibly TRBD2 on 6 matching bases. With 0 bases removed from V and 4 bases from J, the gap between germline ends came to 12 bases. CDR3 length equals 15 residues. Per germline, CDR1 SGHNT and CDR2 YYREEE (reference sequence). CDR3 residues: CASSLAGLGPDTQYF. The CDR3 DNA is TGTGCCAGCAGCTTGGCGGGACTGGGCCCAGATACGCAGTATTTT. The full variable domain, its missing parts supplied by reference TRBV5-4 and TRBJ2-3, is ETGVTQSPTHLIKTRGQQVTLRCSSQSGHNTVSWYQQALGQGPQFIFQYYREEENGRGNFPPRFSGLQFPNYSSELNVNALELDDSALYLCASSLAGLGPDTQYFGPGTRLTVL.

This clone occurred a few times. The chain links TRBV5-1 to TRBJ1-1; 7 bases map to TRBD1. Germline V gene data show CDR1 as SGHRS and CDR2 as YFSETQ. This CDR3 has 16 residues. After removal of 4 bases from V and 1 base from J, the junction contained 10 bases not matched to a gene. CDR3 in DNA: TGCGCCAGCAGCCCTAGACAGGGATCGACGAACACTGAAGCTTTCTTT. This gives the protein CASSPRQGSTNTEAFF.

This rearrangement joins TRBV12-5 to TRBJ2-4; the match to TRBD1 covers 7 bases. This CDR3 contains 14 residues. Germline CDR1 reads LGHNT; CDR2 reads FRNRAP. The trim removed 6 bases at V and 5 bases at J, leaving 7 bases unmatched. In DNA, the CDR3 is TGTGCTAGTGGCCCCGAGGGGGCCCAAAACATTCAGTACTTC. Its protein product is CASGPEGAQNIQYF.

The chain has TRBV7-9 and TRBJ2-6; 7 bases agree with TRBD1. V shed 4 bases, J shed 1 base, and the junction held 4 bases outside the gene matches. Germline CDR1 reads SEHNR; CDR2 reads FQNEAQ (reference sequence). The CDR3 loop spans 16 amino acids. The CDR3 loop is CASSWGQTSGANVLTF. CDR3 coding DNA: TGTGCCAGCAGCTGGGGACAGACTTCTGGGGCCAACGTCCTGACTTTC.

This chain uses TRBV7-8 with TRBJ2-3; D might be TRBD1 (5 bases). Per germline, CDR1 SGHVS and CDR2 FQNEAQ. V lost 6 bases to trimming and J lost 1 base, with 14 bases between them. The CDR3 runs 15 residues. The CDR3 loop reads CASSKGAVGTDTQYF. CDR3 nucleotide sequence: TGTGCCAGCAGTAAAGGGGCCGTGGGCACAGATACGCAGTATTTT.

This CDR3 reads CASSEGNERGPRGTQYF. The CDR3 region has the DNA TGTGCCAGCAGTGAAGGGAACGAGCGGGGTCCTCGGGGGACCCAGTACTTC. This chain joins TRBV2 and TRBJ2-5; TRBD2 matches 7 bases. The CDR3 covers 17 residues. After removal of 1 base from V and 7 bases from J, the junction contained 15 bases not matched to a gene. In germline, CDR1 is SNHLY, CDR2 FYNNEI.

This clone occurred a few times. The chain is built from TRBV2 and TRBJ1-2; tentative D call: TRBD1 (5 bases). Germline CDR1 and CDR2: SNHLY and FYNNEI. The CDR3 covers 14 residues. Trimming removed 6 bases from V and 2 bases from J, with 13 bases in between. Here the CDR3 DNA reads TGTGCCAGCAGCGCAAACCAGGGAAACTATGGCTACACCTTC. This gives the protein CASSANQGNYGYTF. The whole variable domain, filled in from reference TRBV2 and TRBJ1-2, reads EPEVTQTPSHQVTQMGQEVILRCVPISNHLYFYWYRQILGQKVEFLVSFYNNEISEKSEIFDDQFSVERPDGSNFTLKIRSTKLEDSAMYFCASSANQGNYGYTFGSGTRLTVV.